A single sample gave rise to the 18 T cell receptor beta chains below, sequenced in a study of T cell repertoires in cytomegalovirus infection. These receptors' targets are unknown. TCRdb reprocessed the reads with MiXCR, giving one entry per CDR3 protein. This sample yields approximately 390,000 distinct CDR3 sequences, of which about 32% are seen a single time; approximately 12% belongs to the top ten. Sequenced here: cultured PBMCs, sampled from culture after CMV antigen stimulation. The receptors shown here come from a human donor in good health (CMV status not recorded). Some clones in this sample may be carry-over from other donors' samples.

The chain is built from TRBV6-1 and TRBJ2-3; TRBD1 might be the D (7 bases). In germline, CDR1 is MNHNS, CDR2 SASEGT. CDR3 length: 14 residues. V was trimmed by 6 bases and J by 6 bases, leaving 16 bases between them. As DNA, the CDR3 is TGTGCCAGCAGGCCACAGGGGAGGTCGGATACGCAGTATTTT. Translating it yields CASRPQGRSDTQYF.

This clonotype came up many times. V usage is TRBV7-8 and J usage is TRBJ1-1; D uncertain. Looked up from germline, CDR1 is SGHVS and CDR2 is FQNEAQ. The V end was cut by 1 base, the J end by 1 base, with 13 bases between. The CDR3 spans 16 residues. The CDR3 loop reads CASSLGPTHANTEAFF. The CDR3 DNA is TGTGCCAGCAGCTTAGGGCCTACACACGCGAACACTGAAGCTTTCTTT.

V and J are TRBV19 and TRBJ2-2; TRBD1 matches 12 bases. The CDR3 has 15 amino acids. Germline V gene data show CDR1 as LNHDA and CDR2 as SQIVND (reference sequence). V gave up 7 bases and J gave up 7 bases; unmatched junction bases: 7. CDR3 in DNA: TGTGCCAGTATGGGGACAGGGGGCTATAACGGGGAGCTGTTTTTT. It encodes CASMGTGGYNGELFF.

The rearrangement links TRBV24-1 to TRBJ2-3, with D perhaps matching TRBD1 or TRBD2 (5 bases each). From germline, CDR1 is KGHDR and CDR2 SFDVKD. The length of the CDR3 is 15 residues. Between the trimmed V and J ends, which lost 3 bases and 3 bases, there was a span of 12 bases. DNA of the CDR3: TGTGCCACCAGTGATGTGAGGGGCCCGACAGATACGCAGTATTTT. Protein: CATSDVRGPTDTQYF.

The sample holds a few counts of this clonotype. The chain recombines TRBV7-4 with TRBJ1-2, with D perhaps matching TRBD1 (5 bases). With 4 bases removed from V and 8 bases from J, the gap between germline ends came to 14 bases. Germline CDR1 SGHVT, CDR2 SQSDAQ. There are 13 residues in the CDR3. Here the CDR3 DNA reads TGTGCCAGCAGCTCCGGGGGACTTTGGGGCTACACCTTC. Residues: CASSSGGLWGYTF.

This clonotype has a count of ten or more. This sequence joins TRBV7-2 and TRBJ2-5, with D maybe TRBD1 (7 bases). The CDR3 is 16 amino acids. Trimming took off 5 bases at V and 5 bases at J, with 21 bases between the two ends. Germline CDR1 SGHTA, CDR2 FQGNSA. CDR3 sequence: CASSPVFGGGRETQYF. The CDR3 DNA reads TGTGCCAGCAGCCCCGTCTTTGGAGGGGGCCGTGAGACCCAGTACTTC.

V usage is TRBV6-8 and J usage is TRBJ2-1; 12 bases agree with TRBD2. The length of the CDR3 is 15 residues. V was clipped by 6 bases and J by 7 bases; unmatched bases: 7. From germline, CDR1 is MNHGY and CDR2 SAAAGT. The chain's CDR3 is CASRRTSGEGNEQFF. The CDR3 nucleotides read TGTGCCAGCAGAAGGACTAGCGGGGAGGGAAATGAGCAGTTCTTC.

The rearrangement links TRBV7-2 to TRBJ2-5; 7 bases align to TRBD2. Germline trimming cut 2 bases from V and 10 bases from J; bases unmatched to any gene: 10. There are 14 residues in the CDR3. Germline assignment: CDR1 SGHTA and CDR2 FQGNSA. CDR3 in DNA: TGTGCCAGCAGCTTAATTTGGCGGGAGTCGATCCAGTACTTC. Encoded protein: CASSLIWRESIQYF.

The V gene is TRBV2, the J gene TRBJ2-1; TRBD2 matches 11 bases. Germline lookup yields CDR1 SNHLY and CDR2 FYNNEI. This CDR3 has 14 residues. With 4 bases clipped from V and 10 bases from J, the junction kept 6 bases outside the gene matches. The CDR3, as DNA: TGTGCCAGCAGTGTCGGGACTAGCGGAAGAGAGCAGTTCTTC. This sequence encodes CASSVGTSGREQFF. The full variable domain, its missing parts supplied by reference TRBV2 and TRBJ2-1, is EPEVTQTPSHQVTQMGQEVILRCVPISNHLYFYWYRQILGQKVEFLVSFYNNEISEKSEIFDDQFSVERPDGSNFTLKIRSTKLEDSAMYFCASSVGTSGREQFFGPGTRLTVL.

The chain links TRBV12-3 or TRBV12-4 to TRBJ1-4; tentative D call: TRBD1 (5 bases). This CDR3 has 15 amino acids. Trimming took off 3 bases at V and 4 bases at J, with 12 bases between the two ends. CDR3 amino acids: CASSLGAGINEKLFF. For the CDR3, the DNA is TGTGCCAGCAGTTTGGGCGCAGGGATTAATGAAAAACTGTTTTTT.

The J gene is TRBJ2-3, the V gene TRBV10-3; D is perhaps TRBD1 (5 bases). Trimming cost V 10 bases and J 5 bases, with 16 bases left between them. The CDR3 loop spans 13 amino acids. Germline V CDR1 and CDR2: ENHRY, SYGVKD. The CDR3 DNA is TGTGCCACCTCCCCAGGGCAGGAAGATACGCAGTATTTT. This gives the protein CATSPGQEDTQYF.

This clonotype has a count of ten or more. V gene TRBV7-2 combines with J gene TRBJ2-2; 8 nucleotides align to TRBD2. The V segment lost 4 bases and the J segment 3 bases; nucleotides outside the gene matches: 7. The CDR3 runs to 16 residues. Germline V gene sequence: CDR1 SGHTA, CDR2 FQGNSA. CDR3 in DNA: TGTGCCAGCAGCTATTGGGCGGGGGGCGACACCGGGGAGCTGTTTTTT. Its protein product is CASSYWAGGDTGELFF.

The V gene is TRBV6-5, the J gene TRBJ2-3; tentatively, D is TRBD2 (6 bases). Germline CDR1 MNHEY, CDR2 SVGAGI. CDR3 length: 13 residues. V was pared by 5 bases and J by 3 bases, with 9 bases between. In DNA, the CDR3 is TGTGCCAGCAGTCTGACTAGGACAGATACGCAGTATTTT. The encoded protein is CASSLTRTDTQYF.

This clonotype was counted a few times. The V and J genes are TRBV28 and TRBJ1-4, with TRBD1 as a possible D gene (6 bases). The CDR3 runs to 15 residues. Germline V CDR1 and CDR2: MDHEN, SYDVKM. With 6 bases removed from V and 0 bases from J, the gap between germline ends came to 11 bases. The CDR3 loop reads CASSRTEATNEKLFF. The CDR3 DNA is TGTGCCAGCAGCAGGACAGAAGCAACTAATGAAAAACTGTTTTTT.

This rearrangement joins TRBV29-1 to TRBJ2-5; D is possibly TRBD1 or TRBD2 (6 bases each). V was shortened by 0 bases and J by 2 bases, with 16 bases between the two germline ends. Germline V CDR1 and CDR2: SQVTM, ANQGSEA. This CDR3 has 16 residues. The CDR3 DNA sequence: TGCAGCGTTGAAGATATCGGGGGCAGATCGCAAGAGACCCAGTACTTC. Its translation is CSVEDIGGRSQETQYF.

V gene TRBV5-6 combines with J gene TRBJ1-2; 9 positions match TRBD1. The CDR3 consists of 14 residues. CDR1 is SGHDT, CDR2 YYEEEE, per germline. The ends lost 4 bases at V and 8 bases at J; junction bases unmatched: 9. The CDR3 here is CASSPPGQGQGYTF. CDR3 sequence (DNA): TGTGCCAGCAGCCCGCCGGGACAGGGACAGGGCTACACCTTC. Filled out from reference TRBV5-6 and TRBJ1-2, the complete variable domain reads DAGVTQSPTHLIKTRGQQVTLRCSPKSGHDTVSWYQQALGQGPQFIFQYYEEEERQRGNFPDRFSGHQFPNYSSELNVNALLLGDSALYLCASSPPGQGQGYTFGSGTRLTVV.

This clonotype was observed a handful of times. The chain employs TRBV2 and TRBJ2-3; perhaps D is TRBD1 or TRBD2 (6 bases each). The CDR3 has 16 residues. Trimming pared 6 bases from V and 0 bases from J, leaving 16 bases between. Germline lookup yields CDR1 SNHLY and CDR2 FYNNEI. CDR3 sequence: CASRDLRGGSTDTQYF. CDR3 sequence (DNA): TGTGCCAGCAGAGACCTAAGAGGGGGGAGCACAGATACGCAGTATTTT.

This clonotype was seen repeatedly, ten times or more. The V call is TRBV7-2, the J call TRBJ2-1; no clear D. The V and J ends lost 5 bases and 6 bases respectively, with 8 bases between them. Germline V lookup: CDR1 SGHTA, CDR2 FQGNSA. The CDR3 totals 12 residues. This CDR3 reads CASSRPFNEQFF. For the CDR3, the DNA is TGTGCCAGCAGCCGACCATTCAATGAGCAGTTCTTC. Using reference TRBV7-2 and TRBJ2-1 for the parts outside the CDR3, the full variable domain is GAGVSQSPSNKVTEKGKDVELRCDPISGHTALYWYRQSLGQGLEFLIYFQGNSAPDKSGLPSDRFSAERTGGSVSTLTIQRTQQEDSAVYLCASSRPFNEQFFGPGTRLTVL.